The 30 T cell receptor beta chains below come from one sample, sequenced in a study of T cell repertoires and Cas9 in healthy adults. Sequencing was performed with immunoSEQ multiplex PCR; in TCRdb, only in-frame clones are kept and a portion is missing. This table holds more than 20,000 clones, approximately 90% found once. The sample consisted of CD4+ effector T cells (CD127+, CD25-, CD137-, CD154-) from PBMCs; culture status not recorded. Receptor source: a human donor in good health.

J is TRBJ2-5 and V is TRBV7-2; D uncertain. Trimming stripped 5 bases from V and 3 bases from J, with 4 bases between. CDR1 is SGHTA and CDR2 is FQGNSA in the germline V gene. The CDR3 runs 11 residues. CDR3 coding DNA: TGTGCCAGCAGCCTTAAAGAGACCCAGTACTTC. Translating it yields CASSLKETQYF.

V gene TRBV6-1 combines with J gene TRBJ1-4; tentatively, D is TRBD1 (6 bases). Germline lookup yields CDR1 MNHNS and CDR2 SASEGT. The CDR3 length is 15 residues. Trimming took 6 bases from V and 5 from J, leaving 16 bases between them. CDR3 coding DNA: TGTGCCAGCAGAACTAGGACAGCGGGGAATGAAAAACTGTTTTTT. It yields the protein CASRTRTAGNEKLFF.

The chain recombines TRBV6-1 with TRBJ1-3, with unresolved D. The germline V gene has CDR1 MNHNS and CDR2 SASEGT. The CDR3 runs 13 residues. The germline V and J ends were trimmed by 0 bases and 5 bases, with 5 bases remaining between them. The CDR3 sequence is CASSEADRNTIYF. The CDR3, as DNA: TGTGCCAGCAGTGAAGCGGACCGAAACACCATATATTTT.

The genes are TRBV6-5 and TRBJ2-3; D unclear. V shed 6 bases and J shed 6 bases, with 19 bases lying between them. In germline, CDR1 is MNHEY, CDR2 SVGAGI. This CDR3 contains 15 residues. In nucleotides, the CDR3 is TGTGCCAGCAGCTCGAGTGGGTGGGCTGTGGATACGCAGTATTTT. Its translation: CASSSSGWAVDTQYF.

The rearrangement links TRBV7-8 to TRBJ1-2; 12 bases line up with TRBD1. CDR1 is SGHVS and CDR2 is FQNEAQ in the germline V gene. There are 18 residues in the CDR3. V lost 5 bases to trimming and J lost 4 bases; unmatched junction nucleotides: 14. CDR3 bases: TGTGCCAGCAGCCGTACCCCGGGACAGGGGGCGCCAGGCTATGGCTACACCTTC. It encodes CASSRTPGQGAPGYGYTF. The full variable domain, rest sourced from reference TRBV7-8 and TRBJ1-2, is GAGVSQSPRYKVAKRGQDVALRCDPISGHVSLFWYQQALGQGPEFLTYFQNEAQLDKSGLPSDRFFAERPEGSVSTLKIQRTQQEDSAVYLCASSRTPGQGAPGYGYTFGSGTRLTVV.

The V and J genes are TRBV7-2 and TRBJ2-4; D could derive from TRBD1 or TRBD2 (5 bases each). V shed 4 bases and J shed 13 bases, with 14 bases lying between them. The germline V gene has CDR1 SGHTA and CDR2 FQGNSA. CDR3 size: 12 residues. The CDR3 coding sequence is TGTGCCAGCAGCTCGGGGCCTCGAGACCAGTACTTC. This gives the protein CASSSGPRDQYF.

The V call is TRBV27, the J call TRBJ1-6; D is perhaps TRBD1 (5 bases). There are 16 residues in the CDR3. Germline V gene lookup returns CDR1 MNHEY and CDR2 SMNVEV (reference sequence). V dropped 5 bases and J dropped 6 bases, with 17 bases sitting between them. CDR3 DNA sequence: TGTGCCAGCAGTGAGCGATACAGGTGGGGTAATTCACCCCTCCACTTT. It codes for CASSERYRWGNSPLHF.

This clone was seen a single time. V and J are TRBV5-5 and TRBJ2-1; D is unclear. V lost 0 bases and J 7 bases, leaving 14 bases between the germline ends. The length of the CDR3 is 15 residues. In germline, CDR1 is SGHKS, CDR2 YYEKEE (reference sequence). Written as DNA, the CDR3 is TGTGCCAGCAGCTTGGTTCTCGCATCACAGAATGAGCAGTTCTTC. It specifies CASSLVLASQNEQFF. The full variable domain, completed using reference TRBV5-5 and TRBJ2-1, is DAGVTQSPTHLIKTRGQQVTLRCSPISGHKSVSWYQQVLGQGPQFIFQYYEKEERGRGNFPDRFSARQFPNYSSELNVNALLLGDSALYLCASSLVLASQNEQFFGPGTRLTVL.

CDR3 DNA: TGTGCCAGCAGTTTAGACAGGCTCTCTGGAAACACCATATATTTT. Its translation: CASSLDRLSGNTIYF. This chain uses TRBV27 with TRBJ1-3; D possibly corresponds to TRBD1 (6 bases). CDR1 and CDR2 (germline): MNHEY, SMNVEV (reference sequence). The length of the CDR3 is 15 residues. Trimming shortened V by 2 bases and J by 0 bases, and 8 bases separated the two germline ends.

This clone showed up just a few times. The rearrangement links TRBV7-3 to TRBJ2-3; 8 bases line up with TRBD1. Germline V CDR1 and CDR2: SGHTA, FQGTGA. J gave up 1 base and V 5 bases, and 2 bases lay outside the gene matches. This CDR3 has 14 residues. Written as DNA, the CDR3 is TGTGCCAGCAGCCCACAGGGGGGCACAGATACGCAGTATTTT. Translation gives CASSPQGGTDTQYF.

The chain employs TRBV7-2 and TRBJ1-5, with D maybe TRBD1 (6 bases). The V gene lost 5 bases and the J gene lost 2 bases, with 13 bases spanning the gap. The CDR3 totals 15 residues. CDR1 SGHTA and CDR2 FQGNSA come from the germline V gene. This chain's CDR3 is CASSKIQGGNQPQHF. As DNA, the CDR3 is TGTGCCAGCAGCAAAATACAGGGAGGCAATCAGCCCCAGCATTTT.

V is TRBV5-4 and J is TRBJ2-1, with 8 bases matching TRBD2. The CDR3 covers 19 residues. V dropped 0 bases and J dropped 4; count of bases not matched to a gene: 15. Germline CDR1 and CDR2: SGHNT and YYREEE (reference sequence). In DNA form, the CDR3 reads TGTGCCAGCAGCTTGGACCCCCTAGCGGGCGGGTCTCGATACAATGAGCAGTTCTTC. Its protein is CASSLDPLAGGSRYNEQFF.

V usage is TRBV28 and J usage is TRBJ2-3; D is ambiguous. The CDR3 extends over 13 amino acids. Trimming cost V 7 bases and J 1 base, with 9 bases left between them. From germline, CDR1 is MDHEN and CDR2 SYDVKM. The CDR3 DNA reads TGTGCCAGCATATGGTCCGGCACAGATACGCAGTATTTT. Translated, it gives CASIWSGTDTQYF.

V gene TRBV10-1 combines with J gene TRBJ2-5; 7 nucleotides match TRBD1. Germline V gene data show CDR1 as WNHNN and CDR2 as SYGVQD (reference sequence). V was clipped by 0 bases and J by 4 bases; unmatched bases: 5. The CDR3 has 15 residues. For the CDR3, the DNA is TGCGCCAGCAGTGAGTCGAGAGGGGGCGTAGAGACCCAGTACTTC. Protein: CASSESRGGVETQYF.

This rearrangement joins TRBV27 to TRBJ1-6; a possible D gene is TRBD1 (6 bases). Deletions cut 3 bases from V and 9 bases from J, with 12 bases between. Germline V gene lookup returns CDR1 MNHEY and CDR2 SMNVEV (reference sequence). The CDR3 totals 14 residues. The CDR3 is CASSFFAGASPLHF. The DNA for the CDR3 is TGTGCCAGCAGTTTTTTTGCAGGGGCTTCACCCCTCCACTTT.

The V and J genes are TRBV9 and TRBJ1-1; 10 positions agree with TRBD1. V was clipped by 5 bases and J by 0 bases; unmatched bases: 4. There are 15 residues in the CDR3. CDR1 is SGDLS, CDR2 YYNGEE, per germline. CDR3 region: CASRGTGAMNTEAFF. Written as DNA, the CDR3 is TGTGCCAGCAGGGGGACAGGGGCCATGAACACTGAAGCTTTCTTT.

This clone was detected only once. V gene TRBV7-8 combines with J gene TRBJ2-7; the D is unclear. The V end lost 0 bases, the J end lost 2 bases, and 11 bases lay between the germline ends. The CDR3 is 15 amino acids. Per germline, CDR1 SGHVS and CDR2 FQNEAQ. This CDR3 is CASSLAWTSAYEQYV. The CDR3, as DNA: TGTGCCAGCAGCTTAGCCTGGACCAGTGCCTACGAGCAGTACGTC.

CDR3 nucleotide sequence: TGTGCCAGCAGTTTCCGTCCCATCGTGGCACCTAATGAAAAACTGTTTTTT. Its protein product is CASSFRPIVAPNEKLFF. The chain couples TRBV27 to TRBJ1-4; D not certain. Trimming pared 3 bases from V and 3 bases from J, leaving 17 bases between. There are 17 residues in the CDR3. Germline lookup yields CDR1 MNHEY and CDR2 SMNVEV (reference sequence).

Points on this clone: This same CDR3 is encoded by further DNA sequences in the sample. The rearrangement links TRBV7-7 to TRBJ2-2; no clear D gene. The ends were cut back, 5 bases at V and 8 bases at J, with 27 bases in the middle. The CDR3 covers 18 residues. CDR1 and CDR2 (germline): SSHAT, FNYEAQ (reference sequence). This CDR3 reads CASSNPLPPGRSTGELFF. The CDR3 DNA reads TGTGCCAGCAGCAATCCCCTCCCACCGGGCAGGAGCACTGGGGAGCTGTTTTTT.

J is TRBJ2-7 and V is TRBV27, with 11 bases matching TRBD2. From germline, CDR1 is MNHEY and CDR2 SMNVEV (reference sequence). This CDR3 is built from 15 residues. Trimming at V came to 2 bases and at J to 0 bases, leaving 0 bases not matched to a gene. Written as DNA, the CDR3 is TGTGCCAGCAGTTTACTAGCGGGAGGCTCCTACGAGCAGTACGTC. Protein product: CASSLLAGGSYEQYV.

The chain links TRBV28 to TRBJ2-1, with D possibly being TRBD1 (5 bases). This CDR3 comprises 16 residues. Trimming took off 6 bases at V and 1 base at J, with 16 bases between the two ends. The germline V gene encodes CDR1 MDHEN and CDR2 SYDVKM. In nucleotides, the CDR3 is TGTGCCAGCAGATCATATCAGGGCGAGTCCTACAATGAGCAGTTCTTC. Translated: CASRSYQGESYNEQFF.

This clone was seen a single time. The rearrangement joins TRBV5-1 to TRBJ1-4, with D maybe TRBD1 (6 bases). The CDR3 contains 14 residues. V was shortened by 4 bases and J by 5 bases, with 12 bases between the two germline ends. Germline V gene lookup returns CDR1 SGHRS and CDR2 YFSETQ. The CDR3 region is CASSPTGGNEKLFF. In DNA form, the CDR3 reads TGCGCCAGCAGCCCGACGGGGGGCAATGAAAAACTGTTTTTT.

In nucleotides, the CDR3 is TGTGCCAGTGAGGATTCGCGGGGGGCCTGGAGCTCCTACAATGAGCAGTTCTTC. Translated, it gives CASEDSRGAWSSYNEQFF. The chain employs TRBV19 and TRBJ2-1; 8 nucleotides agree with TRBD2. Germline V CDR1 and CDR2: LNHDA, SQIVND (reference sequence). The CDR3 has 18 amino acids. V was pared by 8 bases and J by 0 bases, with 15 bases of the junction left unmatched.

The genes are TRBV10-3 and TRBJ2-3; 9 nucleotides agree with TRBD2. CDR3 length: 16 residues. Germline CDR1 and CDR2: ENHRY and SYGVKD. The junction had 9 bases not matched to a gene; V was cut back by 8 bases and J by 0 bases. The DNA for the CDR3 is TGTGCCATCGGACCCCTGGCGGGGGGGAGCACAGATACGCAGTATTTT. Its translation: CAIGPLAGGSTDTQYF.

This clone was detected only a few times. The chain couples TRBV11-2 to TRBJ1-6; D ambiguous. V was cut by 3 bases and J by 3 bases, with 12 bases left in between. The CDR3 sequence is 16 residues long. The germline gives CDR1 SGHAT, CDR2 FQNNGV. Here the CDR3 reads CASSFGWAGYNSPLHF. CDR3 DNA: TGTGCCAGCAGCTTCGGGTGGGCTGGCTATAATTCACCCCTCCACTTT.

This chain uses TRBV27 with TRBJ2-7; unclear D gene. The V and J ends lost 5 bases and 3 bases respectively, with 14 bases between them. This CDR3 has 14 amino acids. Germline CDR1 and CDR2: MNHEY and SMNVEV (reference sequence). The CDR3 nucleotides are TGTGCCAGCAGTCAACCTACAACGGGCTACGAGCAGTACGTC. It codes for CASSQPTTGYEQYV.

The chain combines TRBV9 with TRBJ2-5, with 15 bases fitting TRBD2. There are 15 residues in the CDR3. From germline, CDR1 is SGDLS and CDR2 YYNGEE. The V segment lost 4 bases and the J segment 5 bases; nucleotides outside the gene matches: 3. This CDR3 is CASSLGTSGGETQYF. The CDR3 DNA reads as TGTGCCAGCAGCCTAGGGACTAGCGGGGGGGAGACCCAGTACTTC.

A few counts support this clone. The chain carries TRBV7-9 and TRBJ2-7; maybe TRBD1 (6 bases). V was clipped by 5 bases and J by 3 bases, with 8 bases between them. The germline V gene encodes CDR1 SEHNR and CDR2 FQNEAQ (reference sequence). This CDR3 comprises 12 residues. The CDR3 DNA reads TGTGCCAGCAGCCAACAGGGCTACGAGCAGTACTTC. Translating it yields CASSQQGYEQYF.

The J gene is TRBJ2-7, the V gene TRBV6-6; D perhaps matches TRBD2 (6 bases). The CDR3 is 14 residues long. V was cut by 2 bases and J by 6 bases, with 14 bases left in between. Germline V gives CDR1 MNHNY, CDR2 SVGAGI (reference sequence). The CDR3 DNA is TGTGCCAGCAGTTACGTGGTGGCGGGGTCCGAGCAGTACTTC. Its translation: CASSYVVAGSEQYF.

The chain combines TRBV2 with TRBJ1-1; D gene ambiguous. Germline CDR1 is SNHLY and CDR2 is FYNNEI. The V end lost 5 bases, the J end lost 2 bases, and 9 bases lay between the germline ends. The CDR3 runs 13 residues. CDR3 DNA sequence: TGTGCCAGCAGTCGGTCGGTCAACACTGAAGCTTTCTTT. Amino acids: CASSRSVNTEAFF.